This T cell receptor (beta chain) is from a study of molecular identifiers for immune sequencing clone quantification. V shed 5 bases and J 3 bases; nucleotides not matched to a gene: 4. Germline CDR1 is MNHEY and CDR2 is SMNVEV (reference sequence). This CDR3 region has 14 residues. Many counts were recorded for this clonotype. Antigen specificity is unknown. Bulk TCR libraries were made with methods that had been previously described and with listed TCR primers. TCRdb re-called the PCR reads with MiXCR, one entry per CDR3 protein. The sample yields around 40,000 distinct CDR3 sequences, about a fifth seen once. Notes on the study in general: Whereas naive cells kept under 1% of molecules in clones above 20 RNA copies, such clones held over 97% in effectors. Barcode-sharing identical TCR molecules could underestimate highly expanded clone sizes.

This TCR derives from a human donor in good health. Some libraries in this study had Jurkat cell RNA spiked in. V gene TRBV27 combines with J gene TRBJ2-7; 10 bases agree with TRBD2. The material sequenced was naive CD8+ T cells from blood, with Jurkat cell RNA spiked in. The subset was: FACS-sorted CD8+CD4-CCR7+CD45RA+ naive T cells. The CDR3 region is CASSTASGGYEQYF. In nucleotides, the CDR3 is TGTGCCAGCAGTACAGCTAGCGGGGGCTACGAGCAGTACTTC.